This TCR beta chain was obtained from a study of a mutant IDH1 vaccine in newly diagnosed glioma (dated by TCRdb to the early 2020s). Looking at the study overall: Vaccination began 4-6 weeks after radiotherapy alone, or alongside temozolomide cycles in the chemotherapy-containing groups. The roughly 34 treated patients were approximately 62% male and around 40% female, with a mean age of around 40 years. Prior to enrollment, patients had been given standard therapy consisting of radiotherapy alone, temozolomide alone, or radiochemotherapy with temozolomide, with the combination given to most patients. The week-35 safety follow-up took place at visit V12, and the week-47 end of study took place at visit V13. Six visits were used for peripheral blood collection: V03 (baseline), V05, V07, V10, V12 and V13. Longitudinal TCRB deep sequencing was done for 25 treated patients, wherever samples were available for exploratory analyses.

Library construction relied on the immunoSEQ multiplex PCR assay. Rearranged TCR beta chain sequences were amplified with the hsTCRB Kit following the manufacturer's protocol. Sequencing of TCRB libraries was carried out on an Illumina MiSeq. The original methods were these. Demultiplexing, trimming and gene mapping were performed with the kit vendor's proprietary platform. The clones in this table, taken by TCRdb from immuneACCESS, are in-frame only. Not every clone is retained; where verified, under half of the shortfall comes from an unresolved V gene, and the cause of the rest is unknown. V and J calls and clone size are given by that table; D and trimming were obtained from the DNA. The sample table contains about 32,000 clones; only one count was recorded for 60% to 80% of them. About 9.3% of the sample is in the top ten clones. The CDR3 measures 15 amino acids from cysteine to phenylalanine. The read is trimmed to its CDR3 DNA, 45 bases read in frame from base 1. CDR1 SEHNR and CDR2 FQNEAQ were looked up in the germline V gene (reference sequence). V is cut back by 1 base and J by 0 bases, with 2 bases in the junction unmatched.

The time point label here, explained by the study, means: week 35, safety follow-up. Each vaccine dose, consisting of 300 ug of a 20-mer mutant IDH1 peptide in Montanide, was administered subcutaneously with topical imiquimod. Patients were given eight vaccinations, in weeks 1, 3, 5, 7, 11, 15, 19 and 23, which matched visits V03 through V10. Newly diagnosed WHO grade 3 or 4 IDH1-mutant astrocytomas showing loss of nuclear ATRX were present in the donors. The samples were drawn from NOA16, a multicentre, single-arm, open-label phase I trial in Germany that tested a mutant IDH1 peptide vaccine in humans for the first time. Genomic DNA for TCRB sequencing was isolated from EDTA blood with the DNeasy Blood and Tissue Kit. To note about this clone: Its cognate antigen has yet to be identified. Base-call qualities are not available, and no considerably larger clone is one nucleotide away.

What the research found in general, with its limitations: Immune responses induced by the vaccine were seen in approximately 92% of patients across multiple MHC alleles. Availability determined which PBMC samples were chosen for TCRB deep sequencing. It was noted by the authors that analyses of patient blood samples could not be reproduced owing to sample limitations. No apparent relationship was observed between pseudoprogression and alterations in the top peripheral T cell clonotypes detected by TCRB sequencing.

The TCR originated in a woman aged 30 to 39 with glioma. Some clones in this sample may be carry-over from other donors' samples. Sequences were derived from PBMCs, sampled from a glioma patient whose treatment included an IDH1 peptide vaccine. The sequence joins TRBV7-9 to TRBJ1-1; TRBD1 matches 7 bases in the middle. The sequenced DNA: TGTGCCAGCAGCTTAGGAGACAGGGTGAACACTGAAGCTTTCTTT. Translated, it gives CASSLGDRVNTEAFF.